This TCR beta chain was sequenced during a study of CD8+ T cells in alopecia areata. As for treatment: oral pan-JAK inhibitor, 5-10 mg twice daily. The CDR3 is 12 residues long. Per germline, CDR1 SGHAT and CDR2 FQNNGV. V lost 5 bases, J lost 4 bases, and 9 bases lay in between. In each case, RNA was isolated and then reverse transcribed into cDNA as the sequencing template. Data came from immunoSEQ multiplex PCR; TCRdb stores just in-frame clones and leaves some out. The table shows approximately 140,000 clones, with approximately 80% occurring only once. V is TRBV11-2 and J is TRBJ2-7; maybe TRBD2 (6 bases). This sample comprised CD8+ T cells sorted from blood, obtained at week 4, from a patient treated with tofacitinib. The origin of this receptor is a human donor with alopecia areata. The CDR3 DNA reads as TGTGCCAGCAGCGCAGGGAGGTACGAGCAGTACTTC. It translates to CASSAGRYEQYF.